The clone carrying this T cell receptor beta chain came up a few times. Its antigen remains unknown. Germline CDR1 is MNHEY and CDR2 is SMNVEV (reference sequence). This CDR3 is built from 13 residues. V lost 5 bases and J lost 1, with 8 bases in between. The data are from a study of TIL therapy for anti-PD-1-resistant metastatic lung cancer. Overall study: Progressing patients received lymphodepletion, expanded TIL infusion and IL-2. A handful of tumors were EGFR-mutant and two were ALK-rearranged. Study results and caveats: The cohort had more treatment-naive, never-smoker and oncogene-addicted patients than typical.

The immunoSEQ assay was v3. The method was immunoSEQ multiplex PCR; TCRdb's version includes in-frame clones alone and lacks a portion of them. The sample holds around 59,000 clones, 69% seen once. Noted time point: pre-treatment sample, taken before nivolumab and TIL therapy. Adults with stage 4 NSCLC were enrolled in a phase I trial. Sequenced material: blood, taken at baseline. The chain employs TRBV27 and TRBJ1-1; D is unresolved. The receptor was isolated from a person between 25 and 80 years old with non-small cell lung cancer. The CDR3 region has the DNA TGTGCCAGCAGTCTAGGGCGGAACACTGAAGCTTTCTTT. This translates into CASSLGRNTEAFF.